The 18 T cell receptor beta chains below all came from one sample that was sequenced in a study of response to subunit inactivated influenza vaccine. TCRdb passed the RT-PCR reads through MiXCR, listing each CDR3 protein once. The sample yields about half a million distinct CDR3 sequences, approximately 7.6% seen once. The sequencing here drew on PBMCs from blood, taken less than 30 months after vaccination. Source of these receptors: a man aged 50 to 75 who received an inactivated influenza vaccine.

This clonotype came up a few times. This chain joins TRBV9 and TRBJ2-6; weak D call: TRBD1 (6 bases). CDR3 length: 16 residues. V shed 0 bases and J shed 9 bases, with 16 bases lying between them. CDR1 is SGDLS and CDR2 is YYNGEE in the germline V gene. The CDR3 reads CASSVVAGAGGNVLTF. The CDR3 DNA reads TGTGCCAGCAGCGTAGTGGCAGGGGCTGGTGGCAACGTCCTGACTTTC.

This clonotype turned up a few times. The J gene is TRBJ2-5, the V gene TRBV20-1, with 8 bases that match TRBD2. This CDR3 contains 14 residues. Germline lookup yields CDR1 DFQATT and CDR2 SNEGSKA (reference sequence). V lost 2 bases and J lost 4; bases outside the gene matches: 6. This CDR3 is CSARPGRAGETQYF. The DNA of the CDR3 is TGCAGTGCTAGACCCGGGAGGGCCGGAGAGACCCAGTACTTC.

In this sample, this clonotype turned up many times. V gene TRBV29-1 combines with J gene TRBJ2-1, with D hard to call. This CDR3 has 13 residues. V lost 4 bases to trimming and J lost 7 bases, with 14 bases between them. Germline CDR1 reads SQVTM; CDR2 reads ANQGSEA. DNA for the CDR3: TGCAGCGTTGCCAGCTTTTATAGAAATGAGCAGTTCTTC. Protein product: CSVASFYRNEQFF.

The chain joins TRBV5-1 to TRBJ1-2, with 8 positions matching TRBD1. This CDR3 has 14 residues. Losses at the gene ends were 3 bases for V and 6 bases for J; bases not matched to a gene: 7. CDR1 is SGHRS and CDR2 is YFSETQ in the germline V gene. Here the CDR3 DNA reads TGCGCCAGCAGCTCCCCGGACAGGGTGAATGGCTACACCTTC. It codes for CASSSPDRVNGYTF.

There are a few counts of this clonotype. The gene calls are TRBV5-1 and TRBJ2-7; D perhaps matches TRBD2 (5 bases). Germline CDR1 and CDR2: SGHRS and YFSETQ. This CDR3 has 12 amino acids. V was pared by 4 bases and J by 3 bases, with 8 bases between. CDR3 amino acids: CASSHAGYEQYF. For the CDR3, the DNA is TGCGCCAGCAGCCACGCGGGCTACGAGCAGTACTTC.

This clonotype was picked up a small number of times. This sequence joins TRBV7-2 and TRBJ2-3; no definite D call. Germline assignment: CDR1 SGHTA and CDR2 FQGNSA. This CDR3 has 14 amino acids. Trimming pared 3 bases from V and 7 bases from J, leaving 14 bases between. The CDR3, as DNA: TGTGCCAGCAGCTTCGATGGCGGTAGGAATACGCAGTATTTT. Translation: CASSFDGGRNTQYF.

This clonotype was counted only a few times. The chain uses TRBV20-1 and TRBJ1-6, with 8 bases aligning to TRBD1. Germline V CDR1 and CDR2: DFQATT, SNEGSKA (reference sequence). Germline trimming cut 6 bases from V and 9 bases from J; bases unmatched to any gene: 7. CDR3 length: 13 amino acids. CDR3 in DNA: TGCAGTGCAAGCCAGGGGGCGCCTTCACCCCTCCACTTT. Translation: CSASQGAPSPLHF.

This clonotype was detected ten times or more. The chain has TRBV28 and TRBJ2-3; D might be TRBD1 (5 bases). CDR3 length: 15 residues. Deletions cut 3 bases from V and 0 bases from J, with 10 bases between. Germline V gives CDR1 MDHEN, CDR2 SYDVKM. The CDR3 loop reads CASSFSDSSTDTQYF. The CDR3, as DNA: TGTGCCAGCAGTTTTTCCGACAGCAGCACAGATACGCAGTATTTT.

In this sample, this clonotype turned up a few times. The CDR3 sequence is CASKSVAGSLTEAFF. The CDR3 DNA reads as TGTGCCAGCAAGTCCGTGGCGGGGTCGTTAACTGAAGCTTTCTTT. The chain has TRBV6-1 and TRBJ1-1, with D unclear. Germline CDR1 MNHNS, CDR2 SASEGT. The CDR3 has 15 amino acids. Trimming cost V 7 bases and J 5 bases, with 20 bases left between them.

This clonotype was recorded at least ten times. This chain links TRBV4-3 with TRBJ1-1; D call uncertain. There are 16 residues in the CDR3. Germline V lookup: CDR1 LGHNA, CDR2 YSLEER. Trimming shortened V by 1 base and J by 6 bases, and 18 bases separated the two germline ends. DNA for the CDR3: TGCGCCAGCAGCCAAGGGCTCGCGGCGGGTCTCGCTGAAGCTTTCTTT. Translating gives CASSQGLAAGLAEAFF.

The sample holds many counts of this clonotype. J is TRBJ2-3 and V is TRBV4-1; TRBD1 is a possible D gene (6 bases). The V gene lost 4 bases and the J gene lost 5 bases, with 13 bases spanning the gap. The V gene's germline CDR1 is MGHRA and CDR2 YSYEKL. This CDR3 spans 14 amino acids. In DNA, the CDR3 is TGCGCCAGCAGCCTGGACAGAAGCGTAGATACGCAGTATTTT. It translates to CASSLDRSVDTQYF.

This clonotype came up many times. V and J are TRBV6-1 and TRBJ2-5; a possible D gene is TRBD2 (6 bases). The CDR3 spans 12 residues. Germline CDR1 and CDR2: MNHNS and SASEGT. CDR3 sequence reads: CGAAGYLETQYF. Written as DNA, the CDR3 is TGTGGGGCGGCGGGATATTTGGAGACCCAGTACTTC.

This clonotype turned up a few times. The J gene is TRBJ2-1, the V gene TRBV20-1; D may be TRBD1 (7 bases). Trimming shortened V by 5 bases and J by 8 bases, and 13 bases separated the two germline ends. CDR3 length: 12 residues. Germline V gene sequence: CDR1 DFQATT, CDR2 SNEGSKA (reference sequence). CDR3 sequence: CSADDREDEQFF. The CDR3 nucleotides read TGCAGTGCTGACGACAGGGAGGATGAGCAGTTCTTC.

Ten or more counts support this clonotype. The rearrangement joins TRBV11-1 to TRBJ2-3; D might be TRBD1 (6 bases). Germline V lookup: CDR1 SGHAT, CDR2 FQDESV (reference sequence). The V gene lost 5 bases and the J gene lost 6 bases, with 12 bases spanning the gap. This CDR3 has 13 amino acids. Written as DNA, the CDR3 is TGTGCCAGCAGCATACAGGGTTATGATACGCAGTATTTT. It is translated as CASSIQGYDTQYF.

This chain connects TRBV4-2 to TRBJ2-5; D remains unclear. The V gene's germline CDR1 is LGHNA and CDR2 YNFKEQ. The CDR3 covers 15 residues. The V end was cut by 0 bases, the J end by 2 bases, with 10 bases between. This chain's CDR3 is CASSQDRWGQETQYF. Here the CDR3 DNA reads TGTGCCAGCAGCCAAGATCGGTGGGGACAAGAGACCCAGTACTTC.

The V and J genes are TRBV4-1 and TRBJ1-2; 10 bases agree with TRBD1. The germline V gene encodes CDR1 MGHRA and CDR2 YSYEKL. Losses at the gene ends were 4 bases for V and 8 bases for J; bases not matched to a gene: 7. This CDR3 is built from 14 residues. CDR3 sequence (DNA): TGCGCCAGCAGCCGACAGGGGGCCCAGGTGGGCTACACCTTC. As protein: CASSRQGAQVGYTF.

This clonotype was observed a handful of times. This chain uses TRBV21-1 with TRBJ2-3; TRBD2 is taken as the D call from the table, unchecked against the DNA. TRBV21-1 is classified as a pseudogene. CDR3 length: 22 amino acids. This chain's CDR3 is CASSTRLAGGPGSRWGTDTQYF. In DNA form, the CDR3 reads TGTGCCAGCAGCACACGACTAGCGGGAGGGCCTGGATCGCGTTGGGGCACAGATACGCAGTATTTT.

This clonotype was picked up a small number of times. V is TRBV20-1 and J is TRBJ2-6; D remains ambiguous. From germline, CDR1 is DFQATT and CDR2 SNEGSKA (reference sequence). The CDR3 has 15 residues. Trimming took off 3 bases at V and 0 bases at J, with 9 bases between the two ends. This CDR3 is CSASDGDSGANVLTF. The CDR3 DNA is TGCAGTGCTAGCGATGGAGACTCTGGGGCCAACGTCCTGACTTTC.